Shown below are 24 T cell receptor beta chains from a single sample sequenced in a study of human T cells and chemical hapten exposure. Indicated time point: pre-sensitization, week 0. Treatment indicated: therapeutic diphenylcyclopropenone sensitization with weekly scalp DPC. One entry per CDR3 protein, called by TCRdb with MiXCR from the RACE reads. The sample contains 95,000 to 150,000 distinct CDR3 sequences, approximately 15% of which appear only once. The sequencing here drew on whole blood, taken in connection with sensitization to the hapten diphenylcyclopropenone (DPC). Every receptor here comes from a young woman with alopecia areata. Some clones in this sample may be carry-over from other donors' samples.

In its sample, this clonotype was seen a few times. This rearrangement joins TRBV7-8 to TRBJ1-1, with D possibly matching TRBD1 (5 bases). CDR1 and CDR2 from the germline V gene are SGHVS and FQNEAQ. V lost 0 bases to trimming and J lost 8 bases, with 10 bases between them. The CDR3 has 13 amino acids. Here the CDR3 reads CASSLAPRGEAFF. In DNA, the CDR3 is TGTGCCAGCAGCTTAGCTCCCCGGGGCGAAGCTTTCTTT.

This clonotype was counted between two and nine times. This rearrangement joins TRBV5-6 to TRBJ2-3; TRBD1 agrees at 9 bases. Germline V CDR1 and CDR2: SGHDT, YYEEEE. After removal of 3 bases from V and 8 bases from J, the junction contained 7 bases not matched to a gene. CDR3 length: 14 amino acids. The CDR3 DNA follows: TGTGCCAGCAGCTCGGACAGGGGAAAAGGTACGCAGTATTTT. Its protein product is CASSSDRGKGTQYF.

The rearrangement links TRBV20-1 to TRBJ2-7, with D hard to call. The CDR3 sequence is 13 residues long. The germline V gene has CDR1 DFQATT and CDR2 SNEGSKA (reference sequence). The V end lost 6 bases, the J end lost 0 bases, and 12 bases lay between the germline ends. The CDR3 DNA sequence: TGCAGTGCCACGGCGCCGAGCTCCTACGAGCAGTACTTC. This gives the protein CSATAPSSYEQYF.

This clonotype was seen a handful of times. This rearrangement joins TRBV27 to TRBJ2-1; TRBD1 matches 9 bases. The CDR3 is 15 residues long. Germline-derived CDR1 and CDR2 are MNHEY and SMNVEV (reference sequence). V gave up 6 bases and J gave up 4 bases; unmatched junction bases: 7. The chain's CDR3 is CASSTGTGRYNEQFF. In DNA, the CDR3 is TGTGCCAGCAGCACCGGGACAGGGAGATACAATGAGCAGTTCTTC.

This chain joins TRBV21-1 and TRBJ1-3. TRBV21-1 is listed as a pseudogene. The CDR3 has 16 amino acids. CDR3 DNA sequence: TGTGCCAGCAGCAAATCCTTAGTCCATTCTGGAAACACCATATATTTT. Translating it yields CASSKSLVHSGNTIYF.

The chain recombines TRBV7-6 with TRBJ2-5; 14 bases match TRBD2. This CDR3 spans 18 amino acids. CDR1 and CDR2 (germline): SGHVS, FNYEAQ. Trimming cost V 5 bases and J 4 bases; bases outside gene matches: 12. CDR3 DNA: TGTGCCAGCAGCAAGGGACTAGCGGGGGCCAAGGGAATAGAGACCCAGTACTTC. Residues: CASSKGLAGAKGIETQYF.

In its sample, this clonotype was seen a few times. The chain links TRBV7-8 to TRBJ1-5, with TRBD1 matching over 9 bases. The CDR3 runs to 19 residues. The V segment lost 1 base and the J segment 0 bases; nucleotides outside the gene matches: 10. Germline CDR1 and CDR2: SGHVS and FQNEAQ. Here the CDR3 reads CASSLGPGQGIYSNQPQHF. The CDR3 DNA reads TGTGCCAGCAGCTTAGGACCGGGACAGGGAATCTATAGCAATCAGCCCCAGCATTTT.

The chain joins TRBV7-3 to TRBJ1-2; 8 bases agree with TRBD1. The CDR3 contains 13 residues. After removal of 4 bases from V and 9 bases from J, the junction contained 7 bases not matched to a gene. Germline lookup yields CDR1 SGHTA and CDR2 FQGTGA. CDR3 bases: TGTGCCAGCAGCTCCCGGACAGGGAAAAGCTACACCTTC. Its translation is CASSSRTGKSYTF. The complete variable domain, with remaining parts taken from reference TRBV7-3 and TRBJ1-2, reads GAGVSQTPSNKVTEKGKYVELRCDPISGHTALYWYRQSLGQGPEFLIYFQGTGAADDSGLPNDRFFAVRPEGSVSTLKIQRTERGDSAVYLCASSSRTGKSYTFGSGTRLTVV.

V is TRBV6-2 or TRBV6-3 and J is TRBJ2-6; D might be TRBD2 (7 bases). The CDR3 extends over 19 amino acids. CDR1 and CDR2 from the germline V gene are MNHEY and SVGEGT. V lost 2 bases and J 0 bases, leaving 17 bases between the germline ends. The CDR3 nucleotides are TGTGCCAGCAGTTACGGACCCGCGGGGGCCCCCTCTGGGGCCAACGTCCTGACTTTC. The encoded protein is CASSYGPAGAPSGANVLTF.

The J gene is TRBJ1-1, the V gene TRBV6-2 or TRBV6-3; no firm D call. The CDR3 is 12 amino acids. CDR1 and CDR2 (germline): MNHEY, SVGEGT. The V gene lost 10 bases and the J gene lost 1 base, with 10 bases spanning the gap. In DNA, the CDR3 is TGTGCCACCTCGACTTGGAACACTGAAGCTTTCTTT. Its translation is CATSTWNTEAFF.

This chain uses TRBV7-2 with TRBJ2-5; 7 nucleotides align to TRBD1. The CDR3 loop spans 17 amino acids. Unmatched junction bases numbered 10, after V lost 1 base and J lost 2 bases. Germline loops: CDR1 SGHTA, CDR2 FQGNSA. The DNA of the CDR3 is TGTGCCAGCAGCTTAGTTACCCGGGACAGTTTTCAAGAGACCCAGTACTTC. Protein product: CASSLVTRDSFQETQYF.

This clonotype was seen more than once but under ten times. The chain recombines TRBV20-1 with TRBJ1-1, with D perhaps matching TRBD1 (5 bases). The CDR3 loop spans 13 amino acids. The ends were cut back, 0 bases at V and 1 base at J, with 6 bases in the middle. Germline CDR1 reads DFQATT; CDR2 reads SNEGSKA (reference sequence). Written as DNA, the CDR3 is TGCAGTGCTAGAGACGACAGGAACACTGAAGCTTTCTTT. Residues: CSARDDRNTEAFF.

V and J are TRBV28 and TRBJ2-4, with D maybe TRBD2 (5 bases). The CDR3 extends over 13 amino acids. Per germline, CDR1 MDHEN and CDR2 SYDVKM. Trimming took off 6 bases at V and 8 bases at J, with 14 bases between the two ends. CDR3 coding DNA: TGTGCCAGCAGCCGACGGGAAGAGGACATTCAGTACTTC. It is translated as CASSRREEDIQYF.

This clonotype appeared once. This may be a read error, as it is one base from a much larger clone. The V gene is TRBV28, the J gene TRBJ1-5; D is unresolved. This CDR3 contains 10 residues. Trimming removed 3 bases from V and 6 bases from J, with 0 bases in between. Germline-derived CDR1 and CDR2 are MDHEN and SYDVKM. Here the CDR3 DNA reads TGTGCCAGCAGTTTTCAGCCCCAGCATTTT. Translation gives CASSFQPQHF.

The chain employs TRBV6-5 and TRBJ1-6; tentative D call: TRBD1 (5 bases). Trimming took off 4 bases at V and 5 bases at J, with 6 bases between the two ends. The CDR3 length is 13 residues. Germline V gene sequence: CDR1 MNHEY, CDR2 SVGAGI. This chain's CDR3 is CASSLTDNSPLHF. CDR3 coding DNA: TGTGCCAGCAGTTTGACAGATAATTCACCCCTCCACTTT.

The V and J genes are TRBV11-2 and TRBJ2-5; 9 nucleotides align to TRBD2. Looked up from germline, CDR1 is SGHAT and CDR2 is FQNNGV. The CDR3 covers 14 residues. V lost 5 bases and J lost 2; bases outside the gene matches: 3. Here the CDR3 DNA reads TGTGCCAGCAGCCCAACTAGCGGGCAAGAGACCCAGTACTTC. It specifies CASSPTSGQETQYF.

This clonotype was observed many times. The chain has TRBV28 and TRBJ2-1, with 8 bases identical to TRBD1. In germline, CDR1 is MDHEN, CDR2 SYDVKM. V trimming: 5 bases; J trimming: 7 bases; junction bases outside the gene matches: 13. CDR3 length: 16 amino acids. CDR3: CASSLAGWTGKNEQFF. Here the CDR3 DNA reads TGTGCCAGCAGTCTCGCGGGGTGGACAGGGAAGAATGAGCAGTTCTTC. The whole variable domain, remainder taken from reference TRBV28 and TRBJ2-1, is DVKVTQSSRYLVKRTGEKVFLECVQDMDHENMFWYRQDPGLGLRLIYFSYDVKMKEKGDIPEGYSVSREKKERFSLILESASTNQTSMYLCASSLAGWTGKNEQFFGPGTRLTVL.

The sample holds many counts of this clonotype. In DNA form, the CDR3 reads TGTGCCAGCAGCTTTGGTCAGGGGGACGGTGAAGCTTTCTTT. Its protein is CASSFGQGDGEAFF. The chain carries TRBV7-9 and TRBJ1-1; 7 bases line up with TRBD1. J gave up 7 bases and V 3 bases, and 8 bases lay outside the gene matches. Germline CDR1 is SEHNR and CDR2 is FQNEAQ (reference sequence). The CDR3 totals 14 residues.

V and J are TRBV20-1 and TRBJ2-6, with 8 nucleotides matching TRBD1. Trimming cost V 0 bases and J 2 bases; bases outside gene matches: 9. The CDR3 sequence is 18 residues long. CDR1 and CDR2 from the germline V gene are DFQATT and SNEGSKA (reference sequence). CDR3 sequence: CSARDRARGPTGANVLTF. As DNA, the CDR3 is TGCAGTGCTAGAGATCGTGCCAGGGGGCCGACTGGGGCCAACGTCCTGACTTTC.

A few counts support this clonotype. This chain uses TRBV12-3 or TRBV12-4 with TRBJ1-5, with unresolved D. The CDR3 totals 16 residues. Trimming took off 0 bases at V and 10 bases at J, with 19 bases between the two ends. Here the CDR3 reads CASSLAVGSVFPPQHF. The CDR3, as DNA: TGTGCCAGCAGTTTAGCGGTTGGGTCCGTGTTTCCACCCCAGCATTTT.

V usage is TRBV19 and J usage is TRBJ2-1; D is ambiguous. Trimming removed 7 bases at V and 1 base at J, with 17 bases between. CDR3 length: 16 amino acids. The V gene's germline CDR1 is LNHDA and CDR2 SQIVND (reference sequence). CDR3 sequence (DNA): TGTGCCAGTAATCAAAACCCCCGAGGTTCCTACAATGAGCAGTTCTTC. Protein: CASNQNPRGSYNEQFF.

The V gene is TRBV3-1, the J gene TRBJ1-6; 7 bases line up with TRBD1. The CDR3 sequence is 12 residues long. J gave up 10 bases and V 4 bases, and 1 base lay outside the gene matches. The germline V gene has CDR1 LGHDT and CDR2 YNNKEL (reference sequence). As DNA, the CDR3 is TGTGCCAGCAGCCGACAGGGATCACCCCTCCACTTT. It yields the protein CASSRQGSPLHF. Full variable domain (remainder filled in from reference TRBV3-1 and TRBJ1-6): DTAVSQTPKYLVTQMGNDKSIKCEQNLGHDTMYWYKQDSKKFLKIMFSYNNKELIINETVPNRFSPKSPDKAHLNLHINSLELGDSAVYFCASSRQGSPLHFGNGTRLTVT.

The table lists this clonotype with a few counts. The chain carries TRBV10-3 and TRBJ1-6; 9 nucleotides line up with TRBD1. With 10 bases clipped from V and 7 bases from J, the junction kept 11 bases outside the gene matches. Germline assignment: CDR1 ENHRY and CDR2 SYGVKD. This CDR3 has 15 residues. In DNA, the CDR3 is TGTGCCACCAGGGACAGGGCTCTGGAGAATTCACCCCTCCACTTT. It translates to CATRDRALENSPLHF.

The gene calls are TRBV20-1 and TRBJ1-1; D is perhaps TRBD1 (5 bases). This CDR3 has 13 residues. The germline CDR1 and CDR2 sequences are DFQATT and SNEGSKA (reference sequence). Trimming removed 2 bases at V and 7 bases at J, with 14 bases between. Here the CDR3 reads CSARPRGRFEAFF. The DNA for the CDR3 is TGCAGTGCTAGACCGCGGGGCAGGTTTGAAGCTTTCTTT.